This T cell receptor (beta chain) was identified in a study of neurological immune-mediated disorders. This clonotype was picked up many times. CDR1 is KGHDR and CDR2 is SFDVKD in the germline V gene. The J segment lost 4 bases and the V segment lost 4 bases, leaving 11 bases of the junction unmatched. CDR3 length equals 16 residues. As for time point: longitudinal time-point 3. In TCRdb, the 5' RACE reads were re-called with MiXCR into one record per CDR3 protein. Among roughly 57,000 distinct CDR3 sequences listed, approximately 9.2% were seen once. This sequence joins TRBV24-1 and TRBJ2-5; TRBD2 agrees at 7 bases. This TCR came from a middle-aged woman in good health. The specimen was PBMCs. CDR3 in DNA: TGTGCCACCAGTGACAACGGACTAGGACTAGGAGAGACCCAGTACTTC. Its translation is CATSDNGLGLGETQYF.